The 29 T cell receptor beta chains reported below all come from one sample, sequenced in a study of tumor and adjacent non-tumor tissue in lung cancer. The template was RNA from unsorted bulk tissue. More than 3 cm separated this lung sample from the edge of the tumor. TCRbeta libraries were built with three rounds of nested PCR, modified from ARM-PCR. A single record per CDR3 protein comes from TCRdb applying MiXCR to the multiplex PCR reads. The sample shows about 98,000 distinct CDR3 sequences, about 80% of them seen only once. Sequenced: distant non-tumor lung tissue. Receptors were obtained from a man aged 60 to 75 with small cell lung cancer.

Points on this clonotype: Sequence at one end of the junction differs from germline and may be a read error. This chain connects TRBV5-1 to TRBJ2-3; 7 bases are shared with TRBD1. Looked up from germline, CDR1 is SGHRS and CDR2 is YFSETQ. There are 15 residues in the CDR3. The CDR3 loop is CVSSPVGQVTDTHYF. The CDR3 bases are TGCGTCAGCAGCCCGGTTGGACAGGTCACAGATACGCACTATTTT.

This clonotype was recorded many times. The chain uses TRBV6-1 and TRBJ2-3; the D is unclear. The germline V gene encodes CDR1 MNHNS and CDR2 SASEGT. The CDR3 is made up of 15 amino acids. Trimming removed 4 bases from V and 6 bases from J, with 17 bases in between. The CDR3 DNA follows: TGTGCCAGCAGTGCCGTAGGGTCTGGGTCCGATACGCAGTATTTT. It yields the protein CASSAVGSGSDTQYF.

A few counts support this clonotype. A read error is possible here, since a much larger clone lies one base away. The V and J genes are TRBV7-9 and TRBJ2-1, with D unresolved. Per the germline V gene, CDR1 is SEHNR and CDR2 is FQNEAQ (reference sequence). With 4 bases removed from V and 9 bases from J, the gap between germline ends came to 10 bases. This CDR3 region has 12 residues. CDR3 protein: CASSSYPFEQFF. CDR3 bases: TGTGCCAGCAGCTCCTATCCGTTTGAGCAGTTCTTC.

A remark on this clonotype: Germline and junction disagree at one end, which may indicate a read error. The genes are TRBV20-1 and TRBJ1-1, with 7 bases matching TRBD1. This CDR3 spans 18 amino acids. CDR1 DFQATT and CDR2 SNEGSKA come from the germline V gene (reference sequence). The CDR3 DNA is TGCAGTGCTAAAGATCTCTACAGGGGCGTAGGAGGGAATACTGAACCTTTCTTT. As protein: CSAKDLYRGVGGNTEPFF.

The rearrangement links TRBV6-2 or TRBV6-3 to TRBJ1-5; TRBD1 matches at 7 bases. The CDR3 runs 15 residues. V was clipped by 7 bases and J by 7 bases; unmatched bases: 13. The germline V gene encodes CDR1 MNHEY and CDR2 SVGEGT. CDR3 sequence: CASNRGGQNNQPQHF. DNA of the CDR3: TGTGCCAGCAATCGTGGGGGACAGAACAACCAGCCCCAGCATTTT.

On this clonotype itself: One end of the junction varies from germline; a read error may be responsible. V usage is TRBV11-2 and J usage is TRBJ2-1; D remains unclear. The CDR3 has 13 amino acids. Germline lookup yields CDR1 SGHAT and CDR2 FQNNGV. The CDR3 is CANSSEAASLNIF. CDR3 DNA: TGTGCCAACAGCTCAGAGGCGGCGAGCCTAAATATCTTC.

As to this clonotype: A much larger clone is a single base away; this may be a read error. The chain uses TRBV28 and TRBJ1-1; the D is unclear. The germline V gene has CDR1 MDHEN and CDR2 SYDVKM. CDR3 length: 12 amino acids. CDR3 nucleotides: TGTGTCACCTTTGACTCGGTCACTGAAGCTTTCTTT. It specifies CVTFDSVTEAFF.

Concerning this clonotype itself: Relative to the germline gene, one junction end is altered; a read error may explain this. The chain has TRBV11-2 and TRBJ2-3; either TRBD1 or TRBD2 may fit D (6 bases each). The CDR3 is made up of 15 amino acids. CDR1 SGHAT and CDR2 FQNNGV come from the germline V gene. CDR3 DNA: TGTGCTAGCAGCTCCAGAGGGATTGCGGGACATAAGCACTATTTT. Its translation: CASSSRGIAGHKHYF.

This chain connects TRBV6-1 to TRBJ1-3; D call uncertain. V was cut by 6 bases and J by 4 bases, with 22 bases left in between. The CDR3 has 17 residues. Germline CDR1 MNHNS, CDR2 SASEGT. CDR3 nucleotides: TGTGCCAGCAGGGGTACGGGAGGGTCCACGGCAGGAAACACCATATATTTT. Protein product: CASRGTGGSTAGNTIYF.

This clonotype has only a few counts. Relative to the germline gene, one junction end is altered; a read error may explain this. The chain links TRBV20-1 to TRBJ1-5; possibly TRBD1 for D (5 bases). Germline-derived CDR1 and CDR2 are DFQATT and SNEGSKA (reference sequence). The CDR3 is 12 residues long. CDR3 DNA sequence: TGCAGTCCTAGGGGAGAGAACATGGCCCAGCATTTT. Translation gives CSPRGENMAQHF.

As for this clonotype: This may stem from a read error, because a much larger clone lies one nucleotide away. This chain connects TRBV30 to TRBJ1-6, with D maybe TRBD1 (5 bases). There are 15 residues in the CDR3. Germline V gene lookup returns CDR1 GTSNPN and CDR2 SVGIG (reference sequence). CDR3 loop: CAWSPFVGENSRLHF. The CDR3, as DNA: TGTGCCTGGAGTCCCTTTGTGGGGGAGAATTCACGCCTCCACTTT.

V gene TRBV6-5 combines with J gene TRBJ2-1; tentatively, D is TRBD2 (5 bases). V was cut by 0 bases and J by 7 bases, with 13 bases left in between. The CDR3 is 15 amino acids. From germline, CDR1 is MNHEY and CDR2 SVGAGI. CDR3: CASSYSLGVDNEQFF. The CDR3 bases are TGTGCCAGCAGTTACTCTTTGGGAGTGGATAATGAGCAGTTCTTC.

As concerns this clonotype: This could be a read error, since a much larger clone is one nucleotide away. The rearrangement links TRBV20-1 to TRBJ2-5; D is ambiguous. This CDR3 comprises 15 residues. V shed 2 bases and J shed 9 bases, with 22 bases lying between them. CDR1 is DFQATT and CDR2 is SNEGSKA in the germline V gene (reference sequence). CDR3 coding DNA: TGCAGTGCTAGAACCTTTACTGGAGATGGTTTGTCCCAGTACTTC. Amino acid sequence: CSARTFTGDGLSQYF.

This clonotype has only one observation. The V call is TRBV7-8, the J call TRBJ2-3, with D unclear. V was pared by 5 bases and J by 6 bases, with 12 bases between. The CDR3 consists of 13 residues. The germline CDR1 and CDR2 sequences are SGHVS and FQNEAQ. The DNA for the CDR3 is TGTGCCAGCAGCATAGATATGACGGATACGCAGTATTTT. Protein: CASSIDMTDTQYF. The full variable domain, rest sourced from reference TRBV7-8 and TRBJ2-3, is GAGVSQSPRYKVAKRGQDVALRCDPISGHVSLFWYQQALGQGPEFLTYFQNEAQLDKSGLPSDRFFAERPEGSVSTLKIQRTQQEDSAVYLCASSIDMTDTQYFGPGTRLTVL.

This clonotype was detected many times. The V gene is TRBV5-5, the J gene TRBJ1-3; D might be TRBD1 (6 bases). V was pared by 3 bases and J by 2 bases, with 21 bases between. The CDR3 runs 18 residues. Germline assignment: CDR1 SGHKS and CDR2 YYEKEE (reference sequence). The CDR3 nucleotides are TGTGCCAGCAGCTACGGCTACAGGGCCGCCAGCCCTGGAAACACCATATATTTT. Its translation: CASSYGYRAASPGNTIYF. Full variable domain (remainder filled in from reference TRBV5-5 and TRBJ1-3): DAGVTQSPTHLIKTRGQQVTLRCSPISGHKSVSWYQQVLGQGPQFIFQYYEKEERGRGNFPDRFSARQFPNYSSELNVNALLLGDSALYLCASSYGYRAASPGNTIYFGEGSWLTVV.

This clonotype was detected once. V is TRBV4-2 and J is TRBJ2-1; the D gene is possibly TRBD2 (5 bases). The CDR3 has 16 amino acids. Germline V lookup: CDR1 LGHNA, CDR2 YNFKEQ. The V end was cut by 8 bases, the J end by 4 bases, with 21 bases between. The CDR3: CASQDLAGKGYNEQFF. The CDR3 nucleotides read TGTGCCAGCCAAGATTTAGCCGGGAAAGGGTACAATGAGCAGTTCTTC.

Comment on this clonotype: At one boundary the junction diverges from the germline segment, which might be a read error. The chain carries TRBV6-5 and TRBJ2-2; TRBD2 is a possible D gene (5 bases). The length of the CDR3 is 14 residues. The germline gives CDR1 MNHEY, CDR2 SVGAGI. CDR3 sequence reads: CASRYSLNTGKLFF. DNA of the CDR3: TGTGCCAGCCGTTACTCCCTGAACACCGGGAAGCTGTTTTTT.

A remark on this clonotype: A much more abundant neighbour one base away suggests this may be a read error. The chain combines TRBV12-3 or TRBV12-4 with TRBJ2-3; TRBD2 agrees at 11 bases. The V gene end was trimmed by 6 bases and the J gene end by 0 bases; junction bases not matched to a gene: 14. There are 19 residues in the CDR3. This CDR3 is CASRPTTGTSGTSTDTQYF. The CDR3 DNA is TGTGCCAGCAGACCTACTACCGGGACTAGCGGAACTAGCACAGATACGCAGTATTTT.

Details on this clonotype: This sequence may be a read error, since a much larger clone differs from it by one base. The chain employs TRBV5-1 and TRBJ2-5, with D perhaps TRBD1 (5 bases). Trimming cost V 3 bases and J 5 bases, with 17 bases left between them. CDR3 length equals 15 residues. Germline CDR1 reads SGHRS; CDR2 reads YFSETQ. This chain's CDR3 is CASSSVVGAEETQYF. The CDR3 nucleotides read TGCGCCAGCAGCTCGGTCGTTGGGGCGGAGGAGACCCAGTACTTC.

Worth noting for this clonotype: This may arise from a read error, as a much more abundant clone is one base away. This sequence joins TRBV6-1 and TRBJ1-2, with D perhaps TRBD1 (5 bases). The germline V gene has CDR1 MNHNS and CDR2 SASEGT. Trimming took off 7 bases at V and 10 bases at J, with 16 bases between the two ends. This CDR3 has 12 residues. The CDR3 is CASNTQGGAYTF. The CDR3 DNA reads TGTGCCAGCAACACGCAGGGTGGTGCCTACACCTTC.

The chain uses TRBV11-2 and TRBJ2-1, with D possibly being TRBD1 (5 bases). V was trimmed by 8 bases and J by 5 bases, leaving 16 bases between them. The CDR3 has 14 amino acids. The germline V gene encodes CDR1 SGHAT and CDR2 FQNNGV. The DNA of the CDR3 is TGTGCCAGCCATAAACACCAGGGCGACAATGAGCAGTTCTTC. Its translation is CASHKHQGDNEQFF.

The J gene is TRBJ2-4, the V gene TRBV7-9; D ambiguous. Germline V lookup: CDR1 SEHNR, CDR2 FQNEAQ (reference sequence). This CDR3 contains 13 residues. V shed 8 bases and J shed 0 bases, with 8 bases lying between them. This CDR3 reads CASGYGAKNIQYF. CDR3 nucleotide sequence: TGTGCCAGCGGCTACGGAGCCAAAAACATTCAGTACTTC.

This clonotype was picked up a small number of times. Since a much larger clone is just one base distant, this may be a read error. This chain joins TRBV30 and TRBJ2-6, with D unclear. Between the trimmed V and J ends, which lost 1 base and 2 bases, there was a span of 12 bases. The length of the CDR3 is 16 residues. CDR1 GTSNPN and CDR2 SVGIG come from the germline V gene (reference sequence). The CDR3, as DNA: TGTGCCTGGAGTGCCATCACAGTGGCTGGGGCCAACGTCCTGACTTTC. Translating gives CAWSAITVAGANVLTF.

This rearrangement joins TRBV6-1 to TRBJ2-7, with 8 bases fitting TRBD1. V dropped 5 bases and J dropped 7; count of bases not matched to a gene: 28. Looked up from germline, CDR1 is MNHNS and CDR2 is SASEGT. This CDR3 contains 20 residues. The CDR3 protein is CASSRYLWGQVRTDFYEQYV. In DNA form, the CDR3 reads TGTGCCAGCAGTCGTTATCTTTGGGGACAGGTCCGAACCGATTTCTATGAGCAGTACGTC.

On this clonotype itself: A much larger clone lies one base from this, so it may be a read error. The V gene is TRBV7-3, the J gene TRBJ2-6; D may be TRBD2 (5 bases). CDR1 and CDR2 (germline): SGHTA, FQGTGA. V was shortened by 3 bases and J by 0 bases, with 18 bases between the two germline ends. This CDR3 is 19 amino acids long. CDR3 in amino acids: CASSLHGPVTISGANVLTF. CDR3 bases: TGTGCCAGCAGCTTGCATGGTCCTGTGACTATCTCTGGGGCCAACGTCCTGACTTTC.

The rearrangement uses TRBV7-9 and TRBJ2-7, with 7 bases aligning to TRBD2. The CDR3 runs to 15 residues. The germline V gene has CDR1 SEHNR and CDR2 FQNEAQ (reference sequence). Trimming removed 7 bases from V and 5 bases from J; junction bases left unmatched: 14. CDR3: CASTLGVAGVHEQYF. The CDR3 coding sequence is TGTGCCAGCACTTTAGGGGTGGCGGGAGTCCACGAGCAGTACTTC. The full variable domain, rest sourced from reference TRBV7-9 and TRBJ2-7, is DTGVSQNPRHKITKRGQNVTFRCDPISEHNRLYWYRQTLGQGPEFLTYFQNEAQLEKSRLLSDRFSAERPKGSFSTLEIQRTEQGDSAMYLCASTLGVAGVHEQYFGPGTRLTVT.

Turning to this clonotype: Since a much larger clone is just one base distant, this may be a read error. The chain combines TRBV11-2 with TRBJ1-1; 8 positions agree with TRBD1. CDR3 length: 14 residues. The germline V gene encodes CDR1 SGHAT and CDR2 FQNNGV. Trimming at V came to 10 bases and at J to 7 bases, leaving 14 bases not matched to a gene. In DNA, the CDR3 is TGTGCCAACAGGACCCTAGGACAGGGCGGTGAAGCTTTCTTT. Translation: CANRTLGQGGEAFF. The variable domain in full, completed from reference TRBV11-2 and TRBJ1-1, reads EAGVAQSPRYKIIEKRQSVAFWCNPISGHATLYWYQQILGQGPKLLIQFQNNGVVDDSQLPKDRFSAERLKGVDSTLKIQPAKLEDSAVYLCANRTLGQGGEAFFGQGTRLTVV.

As concerns this clonotype: One end of the junction fails to match germline, which may point to a read error. The J gene is TRBJ2-5, the V gene TRBV5-4; D is perhaps TRBD1 or TRBD2 (5 bases each). Germline V lookup: CDR1 SGHNT, CDR2 YYREEE (reference sequence). CDR3 length equals 13 residues. The DNA of the CDR3 is TGTGCTAGCAGCAATGGAGAGCAAGGGACCCAGTATTTC. Encoded protein: CASSNGEQGTQYF.

In regard to this clonotype: The junction departs from the called germline gene at one end, perhaps through a read error. This chain connects TRBV29-1 to TRBJ2-3, with a possible D match to TRBD2 (7 bases). The CDR3 consists of 15 residues. The germline V gene has CDR1 SQVTM and CDR2 ANQGSEA. The CDR3: CSVLTCGGGTDTRYF. Here the CDR3 DNA reads TGCAGCGTGTTAACCTGTGGGGGGGGCACAGATACGCGGTATTTT.